This is a list of T cell receptor beta chains from one sample in a study of OX40 agonist ivuxolimab in advanced cancers. Profiled with immunoSEQ multiplex PCR; TCRdb holds only in-frame clones, not every one. Here the sample spans about 76,000 clones, roughly nine tenths being singletons. The sample consisted of CD4+ or CD8+ T cells sorted from blood, taken in a trial of the OX40 agonist ivuxolimab. These receptor sequences come from an adult with an advanced solid tumor such as melanoma, head and neck, liver or kidney cancer. The CDR3 runs from the conserved cysteine through the conserved F or W. D genes are given only for firm matches. A clone size is listed for some rows: how often the clone was seen (once, few, many), or a class if it is expanded.

D | size | J | V | CDR3 | DNA
NA | once | TRBJ2-3 | TRBV7-2 | CASRTLDTQYF | TGTGCCAGCAGGACTCTAGATACGCAGTATTTT
TRBD1 | NA | TRBJ1-1 | TRBV20-1 | CSARGQVEAFF | TGCAGTGCTAGGGGACAGGTTGAAGCTTTCTTT
NA | NA | TRBJ2-2 | TRBV18 | CASSLSEPYTGELFF | TGTGCCAGCTCACTCTCGGAACCGTACACCGGGGAGCTGTTTTTT
NA | NA | TRBJ2-3 | TRBV9 | CASSVVSSSACTDTQYF | TGTGCCAGCAGCGTAGTTTCGTCTAGCGCGTGCACAGATACGCAGTATTTT
TRBD1 | NA | TRBJ2-2 | TRBV9 | CASTQGAGELFF | TGTGCCAGCACCCAGGGGGCCGGGGAGCTGTTTTTT
NA | NA | TRBJ2-2 | TRBV5-1 | CASSPAGGATGELFF | TGCGCCAGCAGCCCGGCTGGGGGAGCAACCGGGGAGCTGTTTTTT
TRBD1 | NA | TRBJ2-2 | TRBV11-3 | CASSANRGPGGELFF | TGTGCCAGCAGCGCCAACAGGGGGCCGGGCGGGGAGCTGTTTTTT
TRBD2 | NA | TRBJ2-2 | TRBV9 | CASSSTLLAGGYTGELFF | TGTGCCAGCAGCTCAACCCTACTAGCGGGAGGGTACACCGGGGAGCTGTTTTTT
TRBD1 | NA | TRBJ2-5 | TRBV10-3 | CAISGQGAEETQYF | TGTGCCATCAGTGGCCAGGGGGCCGAAGAGACCCAGTACTTC
TRBD1 | NA | TRBJ2-7 | TRBV29-1 | CSVDRGGEQYF | TGCAGCGTCGACAGGGGTGGTGAGCAGTACTTC
NA | NA | TRBJ2-5 | TRBV2 | CASSVERQGIQETQYF | TGTGCCAGCAGTGTGGAGCGGCAGGGGATACAAGAGACCCAGTACTTC
NA | NA | TRBJ2-1 | TRBV27 | CASGTGSYNEQFF | TGTGCCAGTGGGACGGGCTCCTACAATGAGCAGTTCTTC
NA | NA | TRBJ1-4 | TRBV9 | CASSRQTTNEKLFF | TGTGCCAGCAGCCGACAGACAACTAATGAAAAACTGTTTTTT
NA | NA | TRBJ1-5 | TRBV9 | CASSRGGDNNQPQHF | TGTGCCAGCAGCCGCGGGGGGGACAACAATCAGCCCCAGCATTTT
NA | once | TRBJ2-1 | TRBV23-1 | CASSQATGTQGREQFF | TGCGCCAGCAGTCAAGCCACCGGGACACAGGGCCGTGAGCAGTTCTTC
NA | NA | TRBJ1-3 | TRBV30 | CAWGGLLSGNTIYF | TGTGCCTGGGGGGGACTCCTCTCTGGAAACACCATATATTTT
NA | NA | TRBJ1-1 | TRBV19 | CASSLLMNTEAFF | TGTGCCAGTAGTTTACTGATGAACACTGAAGCTTTCTTT
NA | NA | TRBJ2-2 | TRBV6-5 | CASSYSGPGELFF | TGTGCCAGCAGTTACTCTGGTCCCGGGGAGCTGTTTTTT
TRBD2 | NA | TRBJ2-1 | TRBV6-5 | CASSLAGVYNEQFF | TGTGCCAGCAGCCTAGCGGGGGTCTACAATGAGCAGTTCTTC
TRBD2 | once | TRBJ2-3 | TRBV5-6 | CASSSLAGMTDTQYF | TGTGCCAGCAGCTCATTAGCGGGAATGACAGATACGCAGTATTTT
TRBD1 | NA | TRBJ1-1 | TRBV11-3 | CASSSGDSKNTEAFF | TGTGCCAGCAGCTCCGGGGACAGTAAGAACACTGAAGCTTTCTTT
NA | NA | TRBJ2-1 | TRBV6-6 | CASSYVGRGDDEQFF | TGTGCCAGCAGTTATGTGGGAAGGGGTGACGATGAGCAGTTCTTC
NA | few | TRBJ1-1 | TRBV7-9 | CASSLPQNTEAFF | TGTGCCAGCAGCTTACCCCAGAACACTGAAGCTTTCTTT
NA | NA | TRBJ1-5 | TRBV13 | CASSSYVGGPQHF | TGTGCCAGCAGCTCCTACGTCGGCGGGCCCCAGCATTTT
NA | NA | TRBJ2-1 | TRBV11-2 | CASSPPSPNEQFF | TGTGCCAGCAGCCCCCCGAGCCCCAATGAGCAGTTCTTC
NA | NA | TRBJ2-7 | TRBV7-9 | CASSLMEGYEQYF | TGTGCCAGCAGCCTAATGGAGGGTTACGAGCAGTACTTC
TRBD1 | NA | TRBJ1-4 | TRBV6-6 | CASSTDRAAAKLFF | TGTGCCAGCAGTACCGACAGGGCTGCAGCAAAACTGTTTTTT
TRBD2 | NA | TRBJ2-2 | TRBV7-9 | CASSDPGTSGNTGELFF | TGTGCCAGCAGCGACCCCGGGACTAGCGGAAACACCGGGGAGCTGTTTTTT
TRBD1 | NA | TRBJ2-7 | TRBV10-3 | CAISEWTGSSYEQYF | TGTGCCATCAGTGAGTGGACAGGTTCGTCCTACGAGCAGTACTTC
NA | NA | TRBJ1-5 | TRBV4-2 | CASSQETEYSNQPQHF | TGTGCCAGCAGCCAAGAGACAGAATATAGCAATCAGCCCCAGCATTTT
NA | NA | TRBJ2-7 | TRBV5-6 | CASSSPPGRTYEQYF | TGTGCCAGCAGCTCCCCTCCGGGACGGACCTACGAGCAGTACTTC
NA | NA | TRBJ2-7 | TRBV7-9 | CASSSTEGQYF | TGTGCCAGCAGCTCCACCGAGGGCCAGTACTTC
TRBD1 | NA | TRBJ1-2 | TRBV19 | CASSIRRGDRGRYGYTF | TGTGCCAGTAGTATAAGGCGTGGGGACAGGGGACGGTATGGCTACACCTTC
NA | NA | TRBJ2-7 | TRBV7-6 | CASSPLAGLNYEQYF | TGTGCCAGCAGCCCCTTAGCCGGACTTAACTACGAGCAGTACTTC
NA | NA | TRBJ1-2 | TRBV6-6 | CASSYSRTAPYGYTF | TGTGCCAGCAGTTACTCCAGGACAGCCCCCTATGGCTACACCTTC
NA | NA | TRBJ2-3 | TRBV7-9 | CASSITDTQYF | TGTGCCAGCAGCATCACAGATACGCAGTATTTT
NA | NA | TRBJ1-2 | TRBV12-5 | CASGFHSYGYTF | TGTGCTAGTGGTTTTCACAGTTATGGCTACACCTTC
NA | NA | TRBJ2-2 | TRBV2 | CASRGSHTGELFF | TGTGCCAGCAGGGGGTCTCATACCGGGGAGCTGTTTTTT
NA | few | TRBJ1-2 | TRBV28 | CASSPPGPRTF | TGTGCCAGCAGTCCCCCGGGACCGCGGACCTTC
TRBD1 | NA | TRBJ2-3 | TRBV10-3 | CAISPGQGSTDTQYF | TGTGCCATCAGTCCGGGACAGGGCTCCACAGATACGCAGTATTTT
NA | NA | TRBJ1-1 | TRBV10-1 | CASRPGMNTEAFF | TGCGCCAGCAGGCCGGGGATGAACACTGAAGCTTTCTTT
TRBD1 | NA | TRBJ2-3 | TRBV29-1 | CSVGGQVPDTQYF | TGCAGCGTGGGTGGACAGGTCCCAGATACGCAGTATTTT
TRBD2 | NA | TRBJ2-1 | TRBV19 | CASSIVQGGLAENEQFF | TGTGCCAGTAGTATAGTTCAGGGGGGACTAGCAGAGAATGAGCAGTTCTTC
TRBD1 | NA | TRBJ2-2 | TRBV9 | CASRGTGGTGELFF | TGTGCCAGCAGGGGGACAGGGGGAACCGGGGAGCTGTTTTTT
NA | NA | TRBJ1-1 | TRBV10-1 | CASSEGNTEAFF | TGCGCCAGCAGTGAGGGAAACACTGAAGCTTTCTTT
NA | NA | TRBJ2-7 | TRBV19 | CASSMGGGRLDEQYF | TGTGCCAGTAGTATGGGGGGCGGGAGATTGGACGAGCAGTACTTC
TRBD2 | NA | TRBJ2-7 | TRBV6-1 | CASSDELAGGHEQYF | TGTGCCAGCAGTGACGAATTAGCGGGAGGGCACGAGCAGTACTTC
NA | few | TRBJ1-1 | TRBV4-1 | CASSEGVNTEAFF | TGCGCCAGCAGCGAAGGGGTGAACACTGAAGCTTTCTTT
TRBD1 | once | TRBJ1-1 | TRBV7-9 | CASRTGGGNTEAFF | TGTGCCAGCCGGACAGGGGGCGGGAACACTGAAGCTTTCTTT
NA | NA | TRBJ2-7 | TRBV5-1 | CASSPSGGGPYEQYF | TGCGCCAGCAGCCCCAGTGGGGGGGGGCCCTACGAGCAGTACTTC
NA | NA | TRBJ2-2 | TRBV6-5 | CASSYYASNTGELFF | TGTGCCAGCAGTTACTATGCGTCCAACACCGGGGAGCTGTTTTTT